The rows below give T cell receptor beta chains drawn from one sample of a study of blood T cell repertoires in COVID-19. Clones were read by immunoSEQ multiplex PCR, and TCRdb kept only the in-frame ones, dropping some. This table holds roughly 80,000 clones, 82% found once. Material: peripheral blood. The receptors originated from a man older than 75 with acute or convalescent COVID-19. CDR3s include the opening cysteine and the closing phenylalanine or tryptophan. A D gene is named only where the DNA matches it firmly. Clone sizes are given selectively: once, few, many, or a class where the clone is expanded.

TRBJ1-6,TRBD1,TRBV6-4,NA,CASSTGTGIGSPLHF,TGTGCCAGCAGTACCGGGACAGGGATAGGTTCACCCCTCCACTTT
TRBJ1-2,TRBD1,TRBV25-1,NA,CASSEYRVGGRYSGYTF,TGTGCCAGCAGTGAATATCGCGTAGGGGGCAGGTACTCTGGCTACACCTTC
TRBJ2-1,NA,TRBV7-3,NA,CASSLSPGDYNEQFF,TGTGCCAGCAGCTTATCTCCAGGGGACTACAATGAGCAGTTCTTC
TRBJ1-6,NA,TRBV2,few,CASSRGQSPLHF,TGTGCCAGCAGTAGGGGCCAATCACCCCTCCACTTT
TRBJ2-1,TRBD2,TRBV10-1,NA,CASSDTGGASSYNEQFF,TGCGCCAGCAGTGATACGGGGGGGGCCAGCTCCTACAATGAGCAGTTCTTC
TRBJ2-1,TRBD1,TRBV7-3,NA,CASSLQGQGINEQFF,TGTGCCAGCAGCTTACAGGGACAGGGGATCAATGAGCAGTTCTTC
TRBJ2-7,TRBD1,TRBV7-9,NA,CASSRESGTVYEQYF,TGTGCCAGCAGCCGCGAATCCGGGACAGTCTACGAGCAGTACTTC
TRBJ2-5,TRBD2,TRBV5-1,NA,CASSRGLAGEETQYF,TGCGCCAGCAGCCGTGGACTAGCGGGGGAAGAGACCCAGTACTTC
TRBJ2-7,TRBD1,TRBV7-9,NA,CASSLGTGGEQYF,TGTGCCAGCAGCTTGGGGACAGGGGGCGAGCAGTACTTC
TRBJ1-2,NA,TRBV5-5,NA,CASSPGQGMGVDGYTF,TGTGCCAGCAGCCCTGGGCAGGGGATGGGCGTTGATGGCTACACCTTC